One sample yielded the 3 T cell receptor beta chains listed below, sequenced in a study of blood T cell repertoires in COVID-19. Using immunoSEQ multiplex PCR, the repertoire was profiled, and TCRdb retains in-frame clones only, with some absent. The sample records over 200,000 clones, about 90% being singletons. The sequenced material came from PBMCs or T cells enriched from blood (not recorded which). Source of these receptors: a human donor in a cohort exposed to, infected with or recovered from COVID-19 (not recorded which). The donor label of this sample is uncertain.

This chain links TRBV23-1 with TRBJ1-1; 8 nucleotides line up with TRBD1. TRBV23-1 carries the ORF label, with uncertain function. The V gene end was trimmed by 0 bases and the J gene end by 5 bases; junction bases not matched to a gene: 11. The CDR3 has 17 residues. The CDR3 spells CASSQSRDRKVGTEAFF. In DNA, the CDR3 is TGCGCCAGCAGTCAATCCCGGGACAGGAAGGTCGGAACTGAAGCTTTCTTT.

The V call is TRBV2, the J call TRBJ1-1, with D perhaps matching TRBD1 (5 bases). Germline-derived CDR1 and CDR2 are SNHLY and FYNNEI. CDR3 size: 15 residues. With 6 bases removed from V and 3 bases from J, the gap between germline ends came to 17 bases. CDR3 sequence reads: CASRPTWGGDTEAFF. The CDR3 bases are TGTGCCAGCAGGCCCACCTGGGGGGGAGACACTGAAGCTTTCTTT.

This chain links TRBV11-2 with TRBJ1-1; the D gene is possibly TRBD1 (6 bases). V lost 1 base and J lost 11, with 14 bases in between. CDR1 and CDR2 from the germline V gene are SGHAT and FQNNGV. CDR3 length: 13 amino acids. CDR3 in amino acids: CASSLGQGRGAFF. In DNA, the CDR3 is TGTGCCAGCAGCTTAGGTCAGGGGAGAGGCGCTTTCTTT.